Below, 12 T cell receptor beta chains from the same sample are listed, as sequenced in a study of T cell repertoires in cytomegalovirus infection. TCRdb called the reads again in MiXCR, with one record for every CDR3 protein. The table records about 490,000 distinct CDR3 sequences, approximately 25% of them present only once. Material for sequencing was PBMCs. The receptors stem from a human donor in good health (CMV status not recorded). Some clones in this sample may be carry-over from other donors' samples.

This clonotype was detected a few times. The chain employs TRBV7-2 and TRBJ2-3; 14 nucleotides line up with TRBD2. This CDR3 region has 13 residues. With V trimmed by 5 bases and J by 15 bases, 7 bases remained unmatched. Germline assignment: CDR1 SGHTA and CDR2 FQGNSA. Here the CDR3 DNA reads TGTGCCAGCAGCCCCGGGACTAGCGGGAGCCCCTATTTT. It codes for CASSPGTSGSPYF.

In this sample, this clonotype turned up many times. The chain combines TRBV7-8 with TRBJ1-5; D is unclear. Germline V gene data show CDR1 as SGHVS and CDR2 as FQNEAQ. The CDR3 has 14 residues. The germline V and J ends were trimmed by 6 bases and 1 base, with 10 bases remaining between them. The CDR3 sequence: CASSGRLSNQPQHF. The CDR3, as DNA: TGTGCCAGCAGTGGAAGGTTAAGCAATCAGCCCCAGCATTTT.

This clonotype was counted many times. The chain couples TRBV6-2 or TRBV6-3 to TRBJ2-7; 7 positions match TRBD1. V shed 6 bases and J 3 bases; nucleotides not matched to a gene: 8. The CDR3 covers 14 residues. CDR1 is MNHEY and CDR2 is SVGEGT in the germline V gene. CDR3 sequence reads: CASRTPGQIYEQYV. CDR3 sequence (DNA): TGTGCCAGCAGAACACCGGGACAGATCTACGAGCAGTACGTC.

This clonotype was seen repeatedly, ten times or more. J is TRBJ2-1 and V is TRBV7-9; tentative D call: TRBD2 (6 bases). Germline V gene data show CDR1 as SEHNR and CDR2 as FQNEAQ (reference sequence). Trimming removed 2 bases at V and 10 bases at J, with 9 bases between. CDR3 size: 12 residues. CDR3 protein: CASSLPGREQFF. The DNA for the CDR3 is TGTGCCAGCAGCTTACCAGGGAGGGAGCAGTTCTTC.

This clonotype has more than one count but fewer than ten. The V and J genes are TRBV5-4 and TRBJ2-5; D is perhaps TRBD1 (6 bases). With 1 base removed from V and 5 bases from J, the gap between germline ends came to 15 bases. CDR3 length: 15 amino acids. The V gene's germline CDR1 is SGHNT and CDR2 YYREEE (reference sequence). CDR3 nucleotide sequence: TGTGCCAGCAGCTTGTCGGGTGACAGGTGGGAGACCCAGTACTTC. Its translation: CASSLSGDRWETQYF.

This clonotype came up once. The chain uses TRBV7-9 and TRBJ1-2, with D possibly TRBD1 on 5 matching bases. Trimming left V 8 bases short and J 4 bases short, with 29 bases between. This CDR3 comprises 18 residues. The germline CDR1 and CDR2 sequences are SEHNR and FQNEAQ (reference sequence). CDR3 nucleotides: TGTGCCAGCCGCGATCCCCCGGGGGGGGAGACGCAGGTCTATGGCTACACCTTC. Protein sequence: CASRDPPGGETQVYGYTF.

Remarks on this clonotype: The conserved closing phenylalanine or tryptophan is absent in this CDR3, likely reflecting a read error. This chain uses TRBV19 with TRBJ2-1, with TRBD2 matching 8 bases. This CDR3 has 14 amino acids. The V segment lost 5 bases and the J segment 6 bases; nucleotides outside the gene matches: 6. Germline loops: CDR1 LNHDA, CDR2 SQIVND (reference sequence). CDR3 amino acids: CASSSQTSVNEQFC. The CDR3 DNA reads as TGTGCCAGTAGTTCCCAGACTAGCGTCAATGAGCAGTTCTGC.

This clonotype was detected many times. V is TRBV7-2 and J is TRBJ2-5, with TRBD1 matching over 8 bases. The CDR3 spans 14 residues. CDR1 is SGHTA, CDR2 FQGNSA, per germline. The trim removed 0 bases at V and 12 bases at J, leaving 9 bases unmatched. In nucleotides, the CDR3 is TGTGCCAGCAGCTTAGCTTCGGAGACAGGGGTTAAGTACTTC. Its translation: CASSLASETGVKYF.

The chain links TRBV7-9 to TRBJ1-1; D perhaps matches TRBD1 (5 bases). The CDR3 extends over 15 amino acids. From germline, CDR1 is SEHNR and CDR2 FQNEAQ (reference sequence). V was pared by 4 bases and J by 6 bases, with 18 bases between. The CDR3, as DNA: TGTGCCAGCAGCTCCCGGACAATCGCCAGCTCTGAAGCTTTCTTT. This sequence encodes CASSSRTIASSEAFF.

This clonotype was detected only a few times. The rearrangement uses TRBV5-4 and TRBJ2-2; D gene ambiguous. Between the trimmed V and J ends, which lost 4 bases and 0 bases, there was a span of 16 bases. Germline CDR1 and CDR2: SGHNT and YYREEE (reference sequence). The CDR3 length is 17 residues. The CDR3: CASSLEIGRANTGELFF. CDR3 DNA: TGTGCCAGCAGCCTTGAAATAGGGCGAGCGAACACCGGGGAGCTGTTTTTT.

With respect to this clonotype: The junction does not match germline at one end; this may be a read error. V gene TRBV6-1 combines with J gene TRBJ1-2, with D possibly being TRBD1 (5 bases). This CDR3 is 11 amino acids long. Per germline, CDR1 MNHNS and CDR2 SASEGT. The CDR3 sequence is CASSEYGGVSF. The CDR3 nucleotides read TGTGCCAGCAGTGAATATGGGGGGGTCTCCTTC.

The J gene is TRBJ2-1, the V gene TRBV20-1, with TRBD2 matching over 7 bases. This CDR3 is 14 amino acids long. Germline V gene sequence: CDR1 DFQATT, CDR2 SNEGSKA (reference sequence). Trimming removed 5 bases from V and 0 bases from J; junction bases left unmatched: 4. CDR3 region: CSASSGDSYNEQFF. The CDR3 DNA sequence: TGCAGTGCTTCTAGCGGAGACTCCTACAATGAGCAGTTCTTC.